This T cell receptor beta chain was found in a study of cytotoxic CD8 clonotypes in ibrutinib-treated CLL. Background on the study: Enrolment comprised approximately 10 relapsed/refractory and more than 14 treatment-naive patients; 17 to 18 were IGHV unmutated.

Sequenced by immunoSEQ multiplex PCR; TCRdb stores in-frame clones only, minus some. The sample includes some 310,000 clones, about 80% of them seen just once. The CDR3 covers 13 residues. With 7 bases removed from V and 8 bases from J, the gap between germline ends came to 15 bases. Germline CDR1 reads LNHDA; CDR2 reads SQIVND (reference sequence). The chain uses TRBV19 and TRBJ2-1, with D maybe TRBD2 (6 bases). The source was PBMCs, collected before ibrutinib treatment. The TCR was taken from a human donor with chronic lymphocytic leukemia. CDR3 amino acids: CASTRTGVDEQFF. In DNA, the CDR3 is TGTGCCAGTACTAGGACGGGAGTTGATGAGCAGTTCTTC.